The clone carrying this T cell receptor beta chain turned up a few times. The authors' processing: Quantification of nucleated cells was approximated via reference gene primer amplification. The table came from immunoSEQ multiplex PCR; TCRdb's copy has only in-frame clones and leaves some out. V and J calls and clone size are given by that table; D and trimming were obtained from the DNA. The sample contains fewer than 350,000 clones, 85% to 90% of which appear only once. These data come from a study of blood T cell repertoires in COVID-19. Background on the study: Specimens from acute and convalescent COVID-19 originated in the United States, Italy and Spain. T cells, B-cell-depleted T cells, or PBMCs supplied cDNA or gDNA.

The sequenced sample consisted of PBMCs or T cells enriched from blood (not recorded which). The sequence came from a woman aged 60-75 years in a cohort exposed to, infected with or recovered from COVID-19 (not recorded which).

The CDR3 region is CASSARLAGGVGGELFF. Written as DNA, the CDR3 is TGTGCCAGCAGCGCACGACTAGCGGGAGGAGTTGGCGGGGAGCTGTTTTTT. This rearrangement joins TRBV7-2 to TRBJ2-2; TRBD2 matches at 13 bases. CDR3 length: 17 residues. CDR1 SGHTA and CDR2 FQGNSA come from the germline V gene. Losses at the gene ends were 5 bases for V and 7 bases for J; bases not matched to a gene: 10.